A single TCR beta chain is shown here with its context. This specimen comes from a study of cytomegalovirus exposure and HLA in healthy donors. V dropped 6 bases and J dropped 2; count of bases not matched to a gene: 3. The CDR3 totals 14 residues. The V gene's germline CDR1 is MDHEN and CDR2 SYDVKM. The primer mix had 60 Vbeta and 13 Jbeta primers. Repertoires were generated with immunoSEQ multiplex PCR, while TCRdb's copy carries only in-frame clones and drops some. The repertoire holds more than 150,000 clones, with 78% as singletons. This TCR derives from a woman aged 25-40 years in good health and CMV-seropositive. The source material was PBMCs. V usage is TRBV28 and J usage is TRBJ2-7, with 11 nucleotides matching TRBD2. The CDR3 reads CASRIAGGPYEQYF. The CDR3 nucleotides read TGTGCCAGCAGGATAGCGGGAGGGCCCTACGAGCAGTACTTC.